The text below deals with one T cell receptor (beta chain). The data are from a study of OX40 agonist ivuxolimab in advanced cancers. Clones were sequenced by immunoSEQ multiplex PCR, and TCRdb holds only the in-frame ones, with some missing. Among about 60,000 clones listed, 75% to 85% were seen once. CDR3 size: 15 residues. The V gene lost 4 bases and the J gene lost 5 bases, with 16 bases spanning the gap. Germline V gene sequence: CDR1 SGHRS, CDR2 YFSETQ. This sequence was found in an adult with an advanced solid tumor such as melanoma, head and neck, liver or kidney cancer. The sequencing here drew on CD4+ or CD8+ T cells sorted from blood, taken in a trial of the OX40 agonist ivuxolimab. This chain connects TRBV5-1 to TRBJ2-4; a possible D gene is TRBD1 (6 bases). The CDR3 is CASSVITGQQNIQYF. CDR3 DNA: TGCGCCAGCAGCGTCATAACGGGACAACAAAACATTCAGTACTTC.